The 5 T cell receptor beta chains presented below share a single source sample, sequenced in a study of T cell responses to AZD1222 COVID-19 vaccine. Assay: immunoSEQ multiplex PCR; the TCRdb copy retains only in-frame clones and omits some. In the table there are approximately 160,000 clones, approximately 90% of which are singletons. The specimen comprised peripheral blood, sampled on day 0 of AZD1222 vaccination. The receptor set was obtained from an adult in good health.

Here the CDR3 DNA reads TGTGCCAGCAGGAGCGGGGGGACGAGCACAGATACGCAGTATTTT. Translating gives CASRSGGTSTDTQYF. The chain recombines TRBV3-1 (or the pseudogene TRBV3-2) with TRBJ2-3, with 9 nucleotides matching TRBD2. The CDR3 extends over 15 amino acids. J was trimmed by 0 bases and V by 6 bases; bases with no gene match: 4. Per germline, CDR1 LGHDT and CDR2 YNNKEL (reference sequence).

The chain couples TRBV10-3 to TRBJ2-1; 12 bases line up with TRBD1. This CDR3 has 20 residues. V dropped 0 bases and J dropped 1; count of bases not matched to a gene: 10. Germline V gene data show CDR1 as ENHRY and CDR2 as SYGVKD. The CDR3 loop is CAISESGQGAGLESYNEQFF. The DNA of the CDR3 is TGTGCCATCAGTGAGTCGGGACAGGGGGCTGGGTTAGAGTCCTACAATGAGCAGTTCTTC.

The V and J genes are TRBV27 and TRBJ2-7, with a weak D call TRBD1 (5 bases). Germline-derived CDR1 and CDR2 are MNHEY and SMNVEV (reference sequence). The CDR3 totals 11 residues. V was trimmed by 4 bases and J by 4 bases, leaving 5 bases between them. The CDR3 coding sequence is TGTGCCAGCAGTTCAGGGTACGAGCAGTACTTC. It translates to CASSSGYEQYF.

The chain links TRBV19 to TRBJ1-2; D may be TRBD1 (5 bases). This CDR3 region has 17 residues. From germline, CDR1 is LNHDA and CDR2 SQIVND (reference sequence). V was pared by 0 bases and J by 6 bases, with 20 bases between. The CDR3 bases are TGTGCCAGTAGTATAGAAGTTCGGGGGGTATACGAAGATGGCTACACCTTC. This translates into CASSIEVRGVYEDGYTF.

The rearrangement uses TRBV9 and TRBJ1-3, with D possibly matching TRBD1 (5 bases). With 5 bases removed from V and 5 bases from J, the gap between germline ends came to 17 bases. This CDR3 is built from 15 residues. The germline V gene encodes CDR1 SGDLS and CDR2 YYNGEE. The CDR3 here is CASRGWAGKRNTIYF. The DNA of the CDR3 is TGTGCCAGCAGGGGGTGGGCAGGGAAGAGAAACACCATATATTTT.